The TCR beta chain under discussion was sequenced for a study of blood T cell repertoires in COVID-19. Profiled with immunoSEQ multiplex PCR; TCRdb holds only in-frame clones, not every one. The repertoire includes fewer than 150,000 clones, around 73% of them detected once, and roughly 11% sits in the top ten. This CDR3 has 17 residues. Trimming took 2 bases from V and 2 from J; bases not matched to a gene: 6. The V gene's germline CDR1 is SGHTA and CDR2 FQGNSA. The rearrangement uses TRBV7-2 and TRBJ1-4; TRBD1 matches at 9 bases. What was sequenced was peripheral blood. This receptor was obtained from a man between 60 and 75 years old who had recovered from COVID-19. CDR3 nucleotide sequence: TGTGCCAGCAGCTTAACCTACAGGGGGCCTACTAATGAAAAACTGTTTTTT. Protein product: CASSLTYRGPTNEKLFF.